These 25 T cell receptor beta chains were sequenced from one sample in a study of tumor-infiltrating lymphocytes in primary liver carcinoma. Unsorted bulk tissue (roughly 20-31 mg) underwent RNA and DNA co-extraction. Reverse transcription of approximately 500 ng total RNA with a constant-region primer produced TCR beta cDNA. Employing slightly modified ARM-PCR, three nested multiplex PCR rounds were run, and these gave rise to the TCR beta libraries. TRBV1-TRBV30 forward primers paired with a C-beta reverse primer were used in the first two PCR rounds, which ran roughly 10 cycles each. MiXCR, applied by TCRdb to the multiplex PCR reads, yields one record per CDR3 protein. The repertoire includes 95,000 to 150,000 distinct CDR3 sequences, around 60% of them detected once, and approximately 10% sits in the top ten. Specimen: liver tumor tissue from sampling region 1. The subset here: tumor region T1, superior pole. These receptor sequences come from a woman aged 55-70 years with primary liver carcinoma and hepatitis B virus infection.

As regards this clonotype: One end of the junction varies from germline; a read error may be responsible. This sequence joins TRBV29-1 and TRBJ2-1, with 8 bases lining up with TRBD2. This CDR3 has 15 amino acids. Germline V gene sequence: CDR1 SQVTM, CDR2 ANQGSEA. In DNA form, the CDR3 reads TGCGGCGTTGAAGTCCGGATTAGCGGGATTAATGAGCAGTTCTTC. Encoded protein: CGVEVRISGINEQFF.

Points on this clonotype: This may be a read error: a much more frequent sequence differs by one nucleotide. The CDR3 does not close with the conserved phenylalanine or tryptophan, likely indicating a read error. V gene TRBV10-2 combines with J gene TRBJ2-5; D is ambiguous. Germline loops: CDR1 WSHSY, CDR2 SAAADI. Trimming removed 2 bases at V and 5 bases at J, with 9 bases between. The CDR3 totals 13 residues. The CDR3 spells CASSEGSRETQYL. The CDR3 nucleotides read TGCGCCAGCAGTGAGGGTAGCAGGGAGACCCAGTACTTA.

The rearrangement uses TRBV7-9 and TRBJ2-4, with 8 bases lining up with TRBD2. Germline trimming cut 5 bases from V and 6 bases from J; bases unmatched to any gene: 6. The CDR3 runs to 14 residues. Germline V gives CDR1 SEHNR, CDR2 FQNEAQ (reference sequence). DNA of the CDR3: TGTGCCAGCAGCCTCGGGACTAGTGGAAACATTCAGTACTTC. This sequence encodes CASSLGTSGNIQYF.

This clonotype was counted a single time. Possible read error: a much larger clone is one base away. This chain connects TRBV6-6 to TRBJ1-5; the D gene is possibly TRBD1 (6 bases). V gave up 3 bases and J gave up 10 bases, with 19 bases separating them. This CDR3 spans 15 amino acids. The germline CDR1 and CDR2 sequences are MNHNY and SVGAGI (reference sequence). In nucleotides, the CDR3 is TGTGCCAGCAGTTATCCGACAGGCCGCCCTCACCCCCAGCATTTT. Amino acids: CASSYPTGRPHPQHF.

The chain has TRBV10-3 and TRBJ2-7; 13 bases are a match to TRBD2. The CDR3 totals 13 residues. Trimming cost V 8 bases and J 6 bases; bases outside gene matches: 4. From germline, CDR1 is ENHRY and CDR2 SYGVKD. The CDR3 nucleotides read TGTGCCATCGGACTAGCGGGGGCCTTCGAGCAGTACTTC. This encodes CAIGLAGAFEQYF.

To note about this clonotype: A much larger clonotype is one base distant, so this may be a read error. This sequence joins TRBV6-2 or TRBV6-3 and TRBJ1-2, with D tentatively TRBD1 (5 bases). Looked up from germline, CDR1 is MNHEY and CDR2 is SVGEGT. The CDR3 runs to 14 residues. V was cut by 8 bases and J by 2 bases, with 15 bases left in between. The CDR3 DNA reads as TGTGCCAGCGGTTTGGCAGGGCGGAACTATGGCTACACCTTC. It codes for CASGLAGRNYGYTF.

As concerns this clonotype: At one boundary the junction diverges from the germline segment, which might be a read error. The J gene is TRBJ2-7, the V gene TRBV11-3; D is ambiguous. Germline assignment: CDR1 SGHNT and CDR2 YENEEA. This CDR3 comprises 14 residues. CDR3 sequence (DNA): TGTGCCAGCAGCCTCCGAGTGAACTCCTGCGAGCAGTACTTC. It encodes CASSLRVNSCEQYF.

For this clonotype: One end of the junction fails to match germline, which may point to a read error. The rearrangement links TRBV12-3 or TRBV12-4 to TRBJ2-3, with D possibly being TRBD2 (5 bases). The CDR3 totals 14 residues. CDR3 amino acids: CVSSLPGYIDTQYF. CDR3 in DNA: TGTGTCAGCAGTTTACCGGGATACATAGATACGCAGTATTTT.

As for this clonotype: A much larger clone differs by one base, so this may be a read error. The V call is TRBV6-5, the J call TRBJ1-6; no clear D gene. This CDR3 comprises 12 residues. Germline V gene data show CDR1 as MNHEY and CDR2 as SVGAGI. The CDR3 bases are TGTGCAACATCGGCTGGGAGTTCACCCCTCCACTTT. Its translation is CATSAGSSPLHF.

This clonotype was seen only a few times. This may stem from a read error, because a much larger clone lies one nucleotide away. The J gene is TRBJ1-1, the V gene TRBV6-1; D is uncertain. V lost 4 bases and J lost 13, with 13 bases in between. The CDR3 has 11 residues. The germline V gene encodes CDR1 MNHNS and CDR2 SASEGT. CDR3: CASSVLALRFF. Here the CDR3 DNA reads TGTGCCAGCAGTGTCCTAGCCCTGCGTTTCTTT.

This clonotype was seen repeatedly, ten times or more. The genes are TRBV5-1 and TRBJ2-1; 10 bases line up with TRBD2. The CDR3 extends over 14 amino acids. The V gene's germline CDR1 is SGHRS and CDR2 YFSETQ. The V segment lost 2 bases and the J segment 7 bases; nucleotides outside the gene matches: 3. CDR3 sequence reads: CASSFKREGNEQFF. The CDR3 DNA sequence: TGCGCCAGCAGCTTCAAGCGGGAGGGGAATGAGCAGTTCTTC.

A note on this clonotype: A junction boundary mismatches the germline segment, possibly from a read error. CDR3 DNA: TGCAACGTTGAAACAGGGAGGAACACTGAAGCTTTCTTC. It specifies CNVETGRNTEAFF. The rearrangement links TRBV29-1 to TRBJ1-1, with D maybe TRBD1 (6 bases). The CDR3 spans 13 residues. Germline values: CDR1 SQVTM, CDR2 ANQGSEA. Full variable domain (missing parts from reference TRBV29-1 and TRBJ1-1): SAVISQKPSRDICQRGTSLTIQCQVDSQVTMMFWYRQQPGQSLTLIATANQGSEATYESGFVIDKFPISRPNLTFSTLTVSNMSPEDSSIYLCNVETGRNTEAFFGQGTRLTVV.

The V gene is TRBV28, the J gene TRBJ2-3; 7 bases align to TRBD2. The CDR3 loop spans 14 amino acids. The germline V gene encodes CDR1 MDHEN and CDR2 SYDVKM. The J segment lost 4 bases and the V segment lost 10 bases, leaving 11 bases of the junction unmatched. The CDR3 loop reads CATSRGVGADTQYF. The CDR3 DNA reads as TGTGCCACCAGCCGGGGGGTGGGGGCAGATACGCAGTATTTT.

As to this clonotype: This CDR3 fails to terminate in the conserved phenylalanine or tryptophan, so it likely reflects a read error. The J gene is TRBJ1-6, the V gene TRBV12-3 or TRBV12-4, with no clear D. The CDR3 is 14 amino acids. In nucleotides, the CDR3 is TGCGCCAGCAGAGAAAGCTCCGGAATTTCACCCCTCCACTAT. Amino acid sequence: CASRESSGISPLHY.

The chain combines TRBV28 with TRBJ2-1; D is tentatively TRBD1 or TRBD2 (5 bases each). Germline values: CDR1 MDHEN, CDR2 SYDVKM. The CDR3 extends over 14 amino acids. The V end lost 5 bases, the J end lost 1 base, and 9 bases lay between the germline ends. The CDR3: CASSGWGSYNEQFF. The CDR3 DNA reads as TGTGCCAGCAGTGGGTGGGGGTCCTACAATGAGCAGTTCTTC. The full variable domain, rest sourced from reference TRBV28 and TRBJ2-1, is DVKVTQSSRYLVKRTGEKVFLECVQDMDHENMFWYRQDPGLGLRLIYFSYDVKMKEKGDIPEGYSVSREKKERFSLILESASTNQTSMYLCASSGWGSYNEQFFGPGTRLTVL.

This clonotype was counted many times. The chain links TRBV6-6 to TRBJ2-7; no reliable D call. The CDR3 spans 16 residues. V was cut by 6 bases and J by 0 bases, with 18 bases left in between. Per the germline V gene, CDR1 is MNHNY and CDR2 is SVGAGI (reference sequence). CDR3 nucleotides: TGTGCCAGCAGGGAACATGGCCACAAAAGCTCCTACGAGCAGTACTTC. Translated, it gives CASREHGHKSSYEQYF.

On this clonotype itself: A much larger clone differs by one base, so this may be a read error. V gene TRBV4-1 combines with J gene TRBJ1-5, with 10 bases identical to TRBD1. Germline CDR1 reads MGHRA; CDR2 reads YSYEKL. With V trimmed by 0 bases and J by 2 bases, 10 bases remained unmatched. This CDR3 comprises 19 residues. CDR3 region: CASSQEGQGFEMGNQPQHF. The CDR3 DNA sequence: TGCGCCAGCAGCCAAGAGGGACAGGGGTTCGAGATGGGCAATCAGCCCCAGCATTTT.

In the case of this clonotype: This may stem from a read error, because a much larger clone lies one nucleotide away. The chain couples TRBV6-5 to TRBJ2-1, with 8 nucleotides matching TRBD2. Germline V gene lookup returns CDR1 MNHEY and CDR2 SVGAGI. The CDR3 length is 16 residues. Trimming removed 0 bases from V and 6 bases from J; junction bases left unmatched: 7. The CDR3 DNA sequence: TGTGCCAGCAGTTACTCGAGGCTAGCGGGTCCCAATGAGCAGTTCTTC. As protein: CASSYSRLAGPNEQFF.

This clonotype was picked up many times. This chain uses TRBV7-9 with TRBJ1-1; TRBD1 matches 7 bases. The CDR3 consists of 14 residues. CDR1 is SEHNR, CDR2 FQNEAQ, per germline (reference sequence). V trimming: 3 bases; J trimming: 4 bases; junction bases outside the gene matches: 5. The CDR3 nucleotides are TGTGCCAGCAGCTTTTCAGCAGGGGGCACTGAAGCTTTCTTT. It is translated as CASSFSAGGTEAFF.

There are a few counts of this clonotype. The chain couples TRBV6-6 to TRBJ2-1, with a tentative D call TRBD2 (7 bases). V gave up 6 bases and J gave up 1 base, with 16 bases separating them. Germline V lookup: CDR1 MNHNY, CDR2 SVGAGI (reference sequence). CDR3 length: 16 residues. In DNA form, the CDR3 reads TGTGCCAGCAGCCCGGGGGGCGGGACATCCTACAATGAGCAGTTCTTC. Protein product: CASSPGGGTSYNEQFF.

The CDR3: CASSPGKGSATDTQYF. The CDR3 nucleotides read TGTGCCAGCAGTCCCGGGAAGGGTTCGGCCACAGATACGCAGTATTTT. V and J are TRBV6-2 or TRBV6-3 and TRBJ2-3, with TRBD2 as a possible D gene (5 bases). The V gene lost 5 bases and the J gene lost 2 bases, with 17 bases spanning the gap. Germline loops: CDR1 MNHEY, CDR2 SVGEGT. The CDR3 sequence is 16 residues long.

This clonotype was seen more than once but under ten times. The rearrangement links TRBV5-1 to TRBJ1-1; maybe TRBD1 (5 bases). Trimming stripped 5 bases from V and 1 base from J, with 9 bases between. The CDR3 runs 13 residues. The germline gives CDR1 SGHRS, CDR2 YFSETQ. CDR3 protein: CASSSTENTEAFF. In nucleotides, the CDR3 is TGCGCCAGCAGTTCGACAGAGAACACTGAAGCTTTCTTT.

Concerning this clonotype: The final CDR3 position lacks the conserved phenylalanine or tryptophan, pointing to a likely read error. The chain carries TRBV11-2 and TRBJ1-2, with TRBD1 as a possible D gene (5 bases). Germline V gene lookup returns CDR1 SGHAT and CDR2 FQNNGV. The CDR3 covers 17 residues. This CDR3 reads CASSLDQIRALRYGYTV. In DNA, the CDR3 is TGTGCCAGCAGTTTAGATCAGATCAGGGCGCTGCGCTATGGCTACACCGTC.

Note on this clonotype: An end of the junction differs from the germline gene, which may be a read error. The chain uses TRBV10-3 and TRBJ2-3; a weak D match, TRBD2 (5 bases). The CDR3 extends over 13 amino acids. Germline V gene lookup returns CDR1 ENHRY and CDR2 SYGVKD. The CDR3 coding sequence is TGTGCCGTCAGACCCGCCCGGGGAGATACGCAGTATTTT. This encodes CAVRPARGDTQYF.

The table lists this clonotype with many counts. This chain connects TRBV6-2 or TRBV6-3 to TRBJ1-4, with 9 positions matching TRBD1. The germline CDR1 and CDR2 sequences are MNHEY and SVGEGT. CDR3 length: 15 residues. V was clipped by 4 bases and J by 5 bases; unmatched bases: 5. CDR3: CASSLRQGGNEKLFF. CDR3 DNA sequence: TGTGCCAGCAGTTTACGACAGGGGGGAAATGAAAAACTGTTTTTT.